Each of the 17 T cell receptor beta chains below was sequenced from the same sample in a study of blood T cell repertoires in COVID-19 (dated by TCRdb to about 2020). Libraries were constructed by the immunoSEQ multiplex PCR assay. As stored in TCRdb, this immuneACCESS dataset retains in-frame rearrangements with V and J assigned. A fraction of the clones does not appear; measured against another copy, unresolved V genes explain less than half of the discrepancy, and the remainder lacks a known reason. Counted in this sample were about 200,000 clones; approximately 85% of them appeared once. 10% to 15% of the sample rests with the top ten. The sample comprised PBMCs or T cells enriched from blood (not recorded which). The receptors were sampled from a middle-aged man who had recovered from COVID-19.

The chain links TRBV9 to TRBJ2-1; D might be TRBD2 (5 bases). The germline CDR1 and CDR2 sequences are SGDLS and YYNGEE. Trimming left V 0 bases short and J 4 bases short, with 17 bases between. The CDR3 is 17 amino acids. CDR3 sequence reads: CASSVAPGKTKYNEQFF. CDR3 nucleotides: TGTGCCAGCAGCGTAGCTCCGGGGAAGACCAAGTACAATGAGCAGTTCTTC. Together with reference TRBV9 and TRBJ2-1, the CDR3 gives the full variable domain: DSGVTQTPKHLITATGQRVTLRCSPRSGDLSVYWYQQSLDQGLQFLIQYYNGEERAKGNILERFSAQQFPDLHSELNLSSLELGDSALYFCASSVAPGKTKYNEQFFGPGTRLTVL.

This clone was counted only a few times. The rearrangement links TRBV28 to TRBJ2-5, with 11 bases aligning to TRBD1. Per the germline V gene, CDR1 is MDHEN and CDR2 is SYDVKM. The junction had 15 bases not matched to a gene; V was cut back by 5 bases and J by 4 bases. The CDR3 totals 18 residues. The CDR3 region is CASSPHRRTGGMGETQYF. The CDR3 coding sequence is TGTGCCAGCAGTCCCCATCGCCGGACAGGGGGCATGGGAGAGACCCAGTACTTC. Full variable domain (remainder filled in from reference TRBV28 and TRBJ2-5): DVKVTQSSRYLVKRTGEKVFLECVQDMDHENMFWYRQDPGLGLRLIYFSYDVKMKEKGDIPEGYSVSREKKERFSLILESASTNQTSMYLCASSPHRRTGGMGETQYFGPGTRLLVL.

The rearrangement links TRBV9 to TRBJ2-2; D ambiguous. The V gene's germline CDR1 is SGDLS and CDR2 YYNGEE. V dropped 4 bases and J dropped 4 bases, with 14 bases sitting between them. This CDR3 region has 15 residues. The CDR3 DNA is TGTGCCAGCAGCACGCGACAAATTGGCACCGGGGAGCTGTTTTTT. Residues: CASSTRQIGTGELFF. The variable domain in full, completed from reference TRBV9 and TRBJ2-2, reads DSGVTQTPKHLITATGQRVTLRCSPRSGDLSVYWYQQSLDQGLQFLIQYYNGEERAKGNILERFSAQQFPDLHSELNLSSLELGDSALYFCASSTRQIGTGELFFGEGSRLTVL.

V usage is TRBV5-6 and J usage is TRBJ1-2, with a possible D match to TRBD1 (5 bases). Germline V gives CDR1 SGHDT, CDR2 YYEEEE. V gave up 2 bases and J gave up 8 bases, with 16 bases separating them. The CDR3 is made up of 14 amino acids. CDR3 coding DNA: TGTGCCAGCAGCTTAAGCCCGGGGGTGCGAGGCTACACCTTC. Amino acids: CASSLSPGVRGYTF. Full variable domain (outside the CDR3, taken from reference TRBV5-6 and TRBJ1-2): DAGVTQSPTHLIKTRGQQVTLRCSPKSGHDTVSWYQQALGQGPQFIFQYYEEEERQRGNFPDRFSGHQFPNYSSELNVNALLLGDSALYLCASSLSPGVRGYTFGSGTRLTVV.

The gene calls are TRBV29-1 and TRBJ1-2, with TRBD1 identical over 7 bases. The CDR3 is made up of 14 amino acids. Germline CDR1 is SQVTM and CDR2 is ANQGSEA. V shed 1 base, J shed 4 bases, and the junction held 6 bases outside the gene matches. In nucleotides, the CDR3 is TGCAGCGTTGAAGCAAACAGGGGTTCCTATGGCTACACCTTC. Amino acids: CSVEANRGSYGYTF.

This chain links TRBV7-8 with TRBJ2-7; no reliable D call. Germline CDR1 and CDR2: SGHVS and FQNEAQ. V dropped 1 base and J dropped 4 bases, with 8 bases sitting between them. This CDR3 region has 13 residues. The chain's CDR3 is CASSLVSVYEQYF. The CDR3 DNA is TGTGCCAGCAGCTTAGTATCTGTTTACGAGCAGTACTTC.

The chain combines TRBV9 with TRBJ2-1; 8 nucleotides agree with TRBD2. CDR3 length equals 15 residues. Losses at the gene ends were 1 base for V and 0 bases for J; bases not matched to a gene: 0. Germline CDR1 is SGDLS and CDR2 is YYNGEE. The CDR3 region is CASSVLAGSYNEQFF. In DNA form, the CDR3 reads TGTGCCAGCAGCGTACTAGCGGGCTCCTACAATGAGCAGTTCTTC.

The chain employs TRBV9 and TRBJ1-2, with 8 bases aligning to TRBD1. Germline V gene data show CDR1 as SGDLS and CDR2 as YYNGEE. V lost 5 bases and J lost 2; bases outside the gene matches: 8. The CDR3 sequence is 15 residues long. CDR3: CASRGQGAANYGYTF. In DNA, the CDR3 is TGTGCCAGCAGGGGCCAGGGGGCTGCGAACTATGGCTACACCTTC.

In its sample, this clone was seen once. This sequence joins TRBV25-1 and TRBJ1-5; perhaps TRBD1 as D (5 bases). Germline lookup yields CDR1 MGHDK and CDR2 SYGVNS. CDR3 length equals 14 residues. Trimming stripped 3 bases from V and 7 bases from J, with 13 bases between. The DNA of the CDR3 is TGTGCCAGCAGTGACCCCGGGGAGGGGCAGCCCCAGCATTTT. It codes for CASSDPGEGQPQHF.

Concerning this clone: At one end, the junction sequence differs from germline, possibly due to a read error. The rearrangement joins TRBV28 to TRBJ1-2; weak D call: TRBD1 (5 bases). Germline CDR1 is MDHEN and CDR2 is SYDVKM. This CDR3 region has 13 residues. CDR3 nucleotide sequence: TGTGCCAGCAGTTTAGCCAGGGATCCTCCGTGGGCCTTC. Translating it yields CASSLARDPPWAF.

The chain has TRBV6-5 and TRBJ1-1, with D possibly matching TRBD1 (6 bases). The CDR3 spans 13 residues. In germline, CDR1 is MNHEY, CDR2 SVGAGI. V dropped 6 bases and J dropped 2 bases, with 10 bases sitting between them. This CDR3 is CASRDSINTEAFF. The DNA for the CDR3 is TGTGCCAGCAGGGACAGTATTAACACTGAAGCTTTCTTT.

This clone is a singleton in its sample. The genes are TRBV10-1 and TRBJ1-5; D is undetermined. Trimming left V 6 bases short and J 10 bases short, with 13 bases between. CDR3 length: 12 residues. Germline lookup yields CDR1 WNHNN and CDR2 SYGVQD (reference sequence). The CDR3 loop reads CASSNSPGPQHF. CDR3 DNA: TGCGCCAGCAGCAATTCACCGGGACCCCAGCATTTT.

The rearrangement joins TRBV6-5 to TRBJ2-3, with 11 bases matching TRBD1. Germline V gives CDR1 MNHEY, CDR2 SVGAGI. The CDR3 contains 14 residues. The junction had 4 bases not matched to a gene; V was cut back by 5 bases and J by 6 bases. Here the CDR3 reads CASSRTGGMDTQYF. CDR3 DNA sequence: TGTGCCAGCAGTCGGACAGGGGGCATGGATACGCAGTATTTT.

The rearrangement joins TRBV7-2 to TRBJ2-7; a weak D match, TRBD2 (7 bases). The CDR3 sequence is 14 residues long. V gave up 7 bases and J gave up 3 bases, with 16 bases separating them. Germline CDR1 is SGHTA and CDR2 is FQGNSA. This CDR3 reads CASTVRGRGYEQYF. The CDR3 DNA reads TGTGCCAGCACCGTTAGGGGGAGGGGCTACGAGCAGTACTTC.

This clone was counted between two and nine times. The J gene is TRBJ1-1, the V gene TRBV28; D uncertain. V gave up 10 bases and J gave up 1 base, with 13 bases separating them. The germline V gene has CDR1 MDHEN and CDR2 SYDVKM. The CDR3 totals 13 residues. CDR3 sequence (DNA): TGTGCCACTCATATCAGAGGGAACACTGAAGCTTTCTTT. It translates to CATHIRGNTEAFF.

This clone was recorded a few times. The chain combines TRBV24-1 with TRBJ2-1; 9 nucleotides agree with TRBD2. The CDR3 loop spans 14 amino acids. Germline CDR1 is KGHDR and CDR2 is SFDVKD. V lost 3 bases, J lost 6 bases, and 2 bases stayed unmatched. CDR3 protein: CATSDPAGGNEQFF. CDR3 bases: TGTGCCACCAGTGATCCAGCGGGAGGCAATGAGCAGTTCTTC.

This clone showed up just a few times. The rearrangement links TRBV28 to TRBJ1-4, with D possibly TRBD1 on 6 matching bases. Germline loops: CDR1 MDHEN, CDR2 SYDVKM. Deletions cut 2 bases from V and 7 bases from J, with 17 bases between. The CDR3 is 16 amino acids. The CDR3 DNA reads TGTGCCAGCAGTTTAGTTGGGGGGGGCGGCGGTGAAAAACTGTTTTTT. Amino acid sequence: CASSLVGGGGGEKLFF.